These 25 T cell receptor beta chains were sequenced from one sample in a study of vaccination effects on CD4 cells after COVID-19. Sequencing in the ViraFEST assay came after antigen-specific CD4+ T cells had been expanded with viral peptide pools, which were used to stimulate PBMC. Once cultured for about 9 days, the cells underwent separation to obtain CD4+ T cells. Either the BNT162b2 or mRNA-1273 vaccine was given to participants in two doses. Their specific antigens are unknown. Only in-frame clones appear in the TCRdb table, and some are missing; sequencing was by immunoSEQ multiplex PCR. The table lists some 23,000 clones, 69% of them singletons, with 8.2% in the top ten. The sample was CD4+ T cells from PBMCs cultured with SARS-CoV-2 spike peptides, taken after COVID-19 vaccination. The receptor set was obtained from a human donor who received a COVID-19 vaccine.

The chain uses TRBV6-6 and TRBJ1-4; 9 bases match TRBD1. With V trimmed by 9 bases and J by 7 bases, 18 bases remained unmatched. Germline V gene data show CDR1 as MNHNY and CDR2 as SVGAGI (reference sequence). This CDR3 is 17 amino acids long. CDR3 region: CARSRGTGSGGGEKLFF. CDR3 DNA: TGTGCCAGAAGTCGCGGGACAGGGTCGGGAGGTGGTGAAAAACTGTTTTTT.

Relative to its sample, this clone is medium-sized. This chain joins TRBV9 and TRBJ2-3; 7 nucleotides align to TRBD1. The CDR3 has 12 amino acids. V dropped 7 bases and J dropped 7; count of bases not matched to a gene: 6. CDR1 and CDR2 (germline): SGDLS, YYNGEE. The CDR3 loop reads CASGTDDYTQYF. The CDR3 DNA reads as TGTGCCAGCGGGACAGACGATTATACGCAGTATTTT. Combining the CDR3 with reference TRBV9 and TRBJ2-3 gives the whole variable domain DSGVTQTPKHLITATGQRVTLRCSPRSGDLSVYWYQQSLDQGLQFLIQYYNGEERAKGNILERFSAQQFPDLHSELNLSSLELGDSALYFCASGTDDYTQYFGPGTRLTVL.

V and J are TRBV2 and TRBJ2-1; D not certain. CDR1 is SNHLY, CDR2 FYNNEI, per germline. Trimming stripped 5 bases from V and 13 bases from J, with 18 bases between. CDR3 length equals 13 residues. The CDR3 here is CASSSTPSAAQFF. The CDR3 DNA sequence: TGTGCCAGCAGTTCTACCCCATCGGCTGCACAGTTCTTC.

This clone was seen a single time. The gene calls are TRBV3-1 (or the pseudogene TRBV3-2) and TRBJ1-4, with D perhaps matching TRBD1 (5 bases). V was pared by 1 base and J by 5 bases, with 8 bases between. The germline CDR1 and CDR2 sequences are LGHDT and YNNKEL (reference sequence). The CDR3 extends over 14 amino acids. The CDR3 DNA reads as TGTGCCAGCAGCCAAGCGGGACCCAATGAAAAACTGTTTTTT. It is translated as CASSQAGPNEKLFF.

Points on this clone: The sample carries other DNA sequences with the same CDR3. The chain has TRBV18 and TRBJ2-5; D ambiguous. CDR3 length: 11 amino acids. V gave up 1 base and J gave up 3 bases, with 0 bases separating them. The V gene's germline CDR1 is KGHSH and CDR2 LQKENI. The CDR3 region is CASSPQETQYF. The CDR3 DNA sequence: TGTGCCAGCTCACCACAAGAGACCCAGTACTTC.

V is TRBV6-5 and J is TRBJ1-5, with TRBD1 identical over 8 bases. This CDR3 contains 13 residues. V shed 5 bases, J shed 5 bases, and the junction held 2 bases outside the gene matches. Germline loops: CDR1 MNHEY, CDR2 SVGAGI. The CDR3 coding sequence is TGTGCCAGCAGTCTACAGGGGGATCAGCCCCAGCATTTT. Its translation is CASSLQGDQPQHF.

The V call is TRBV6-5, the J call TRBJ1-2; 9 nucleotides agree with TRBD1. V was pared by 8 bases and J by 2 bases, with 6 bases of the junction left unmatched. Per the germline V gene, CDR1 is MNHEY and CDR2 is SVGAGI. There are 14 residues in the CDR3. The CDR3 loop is CASRPGQGNYGYTF. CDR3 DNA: TGTGCCAGCCGACCGGGACAGGGAAACTATGGCTACACCTTC.

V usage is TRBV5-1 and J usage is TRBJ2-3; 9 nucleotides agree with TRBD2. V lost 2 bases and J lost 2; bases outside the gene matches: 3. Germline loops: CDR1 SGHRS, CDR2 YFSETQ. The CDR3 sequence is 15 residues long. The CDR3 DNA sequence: TGCGCCAGCAGCTTCCAGCGGGGGGACACAGATACGCAGTATTTT. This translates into CASSFQRGDTDTQYF.

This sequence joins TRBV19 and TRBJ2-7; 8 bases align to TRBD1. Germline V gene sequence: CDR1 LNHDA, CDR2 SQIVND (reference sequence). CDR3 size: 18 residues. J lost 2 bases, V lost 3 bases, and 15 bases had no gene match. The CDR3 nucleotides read TGTGCCAGTAGTATCATGGCAGGGGGCGTTACCGGCACCTACGAGCAGTACTTC. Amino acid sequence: CASSIMAGGVTGTYEQYF.

The CDR3 protein is CASDRMNTGELFF. DNA of the CDR3: TGCGCCAGCGACAGAATGAACACCGGGGAGCTGTTTTTT. V and J are TRBV10-2 and TRBJ2-2, with D perhaps TRBD1 (5 bases). Per the germline V gene, CDR1 is WSHSY and CDR2 is SAAADI. V lost 8 bases, J lost 1 base, and 8 bases lay in between. This CDR3 is 13 amino acids long.

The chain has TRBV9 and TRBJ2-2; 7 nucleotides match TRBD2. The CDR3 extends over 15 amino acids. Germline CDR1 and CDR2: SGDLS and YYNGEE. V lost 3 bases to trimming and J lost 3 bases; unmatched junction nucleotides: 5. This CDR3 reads CASSAGGGYTGELFF. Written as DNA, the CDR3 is TGTGCCAGCAGCGCTGGGGGGGGATACACCGGGGAGCTGTTTTTT. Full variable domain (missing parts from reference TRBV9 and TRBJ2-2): DSGVTQTPKHLITATGQRVTLRCSPRSGDLSVYWYQQSLDQGLQFLIQYYNGEERAKGNILERFSAQQFPDLHSELNLSSLELGDSALYFCASSAGGGYTGELFFGEGSRLTVL.

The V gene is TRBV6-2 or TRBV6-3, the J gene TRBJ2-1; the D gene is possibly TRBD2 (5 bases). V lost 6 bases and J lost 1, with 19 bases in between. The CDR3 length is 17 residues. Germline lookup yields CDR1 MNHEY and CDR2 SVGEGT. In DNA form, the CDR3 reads TGTGCCAGCAGCCCCAATTGGTGGGCGGGTTCCTACAATGAGCAGTTCTTC. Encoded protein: CASSPNWWAGSYNEQFF.

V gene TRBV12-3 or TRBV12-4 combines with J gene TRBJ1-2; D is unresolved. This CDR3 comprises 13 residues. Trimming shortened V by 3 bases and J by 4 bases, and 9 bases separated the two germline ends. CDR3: CASSLEGFYGYTF. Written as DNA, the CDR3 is TGTGCCAGCAGTTTGGAGGGTTTCTATGGCTACACCTTC.

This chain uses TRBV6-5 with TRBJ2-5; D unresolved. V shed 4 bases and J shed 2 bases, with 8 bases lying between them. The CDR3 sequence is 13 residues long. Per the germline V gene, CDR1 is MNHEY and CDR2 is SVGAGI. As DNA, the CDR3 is TGTGCCAGCAGTTCTACGGGTCAAGAGACCCAGTACTTC. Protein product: CASSSTGQETQYF.

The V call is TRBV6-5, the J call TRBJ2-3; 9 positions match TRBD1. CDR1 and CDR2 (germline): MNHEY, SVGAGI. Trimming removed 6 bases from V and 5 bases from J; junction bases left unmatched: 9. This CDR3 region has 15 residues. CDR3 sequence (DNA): TGTGCCAGCAGGCCCGGGACAGGGACCATAGATACGCAGTATTTT. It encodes CASRPGTGTIDTQYF.

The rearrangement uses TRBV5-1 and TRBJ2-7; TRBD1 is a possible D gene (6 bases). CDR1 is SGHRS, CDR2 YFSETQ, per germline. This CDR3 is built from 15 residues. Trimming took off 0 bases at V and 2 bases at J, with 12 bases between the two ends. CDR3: CASSLGSGVTYEQYF. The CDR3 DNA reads TGCGCCAGCAGCTTGGGTTCAGGGGTTACCTACGAGCAGTACTTC.

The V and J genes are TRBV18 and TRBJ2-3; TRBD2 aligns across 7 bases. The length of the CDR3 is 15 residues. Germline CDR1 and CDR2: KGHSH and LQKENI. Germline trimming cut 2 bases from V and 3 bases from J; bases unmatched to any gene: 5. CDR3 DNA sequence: TGTGCCAGCTCACCATACGGGGGGAGGACAGATACGCAGTATTTT. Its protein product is CASSPYGGRTDTQYF.

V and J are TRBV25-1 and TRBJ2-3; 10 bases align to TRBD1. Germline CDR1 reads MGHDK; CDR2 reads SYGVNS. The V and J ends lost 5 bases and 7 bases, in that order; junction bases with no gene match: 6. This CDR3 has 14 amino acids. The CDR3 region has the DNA TGTGCCAGCAGTTCGGGACAGGGGATCAATACGCAGTATTTT. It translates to CASSSGQGINTQYF.

The CDR3, as DNA: TGTGCCAGCCCCCTCAGTGTAGCGGGAGGCTTGAATGAGCAGTTCTTC. This sequence encodes CASPLSVAGGLNEQFF. This chain uses TRBV19 with TRBJ2-1, with 10 bases that match TRBD2. With 9 bases clipped from V and 7 bases from J, the junction kept 15 bases outside the gene matches. CDR1 and CDR2 from the germline V gene are LNHDA and SQIVND (reference sequence). The CDR3 is made up of 16 amino acids.

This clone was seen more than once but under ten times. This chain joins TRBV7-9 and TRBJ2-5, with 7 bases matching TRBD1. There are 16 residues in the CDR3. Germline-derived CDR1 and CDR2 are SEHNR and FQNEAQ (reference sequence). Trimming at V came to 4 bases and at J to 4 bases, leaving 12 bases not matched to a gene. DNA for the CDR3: TGTGCCAGCAGCTCCGAAATCGACAGGGCGGGAGAGACCCAGTACTTC. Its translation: CASSSEIDRAGETQYF. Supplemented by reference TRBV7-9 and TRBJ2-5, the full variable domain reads DTGVSQNPRHKITKRGQNVTFRCDPISEHNRLYWYRQTLGQGPEFLTYFQNEAQLEKSRLLSDRFSAERPKGSFSTLEIQRTEQGDSAMYLCASSSEIDRAGETQYFGPGTRLLVL.

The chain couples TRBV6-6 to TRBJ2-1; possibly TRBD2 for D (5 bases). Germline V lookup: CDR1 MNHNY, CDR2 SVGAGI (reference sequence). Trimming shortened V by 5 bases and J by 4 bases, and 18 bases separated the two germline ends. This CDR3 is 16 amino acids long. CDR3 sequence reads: CASSPAGGLFYNEQFF. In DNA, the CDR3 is TGTGCCAGCAGTCCCGCGGGCGGGTTATTTTACAATGAGCAGTTCTTC.

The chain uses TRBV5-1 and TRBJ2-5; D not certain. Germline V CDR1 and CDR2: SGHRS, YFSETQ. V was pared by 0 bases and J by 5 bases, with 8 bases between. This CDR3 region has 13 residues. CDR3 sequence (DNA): TGCGCCAGCAGCTTGGCTGCTTTCGAGACCCAGTACTTC. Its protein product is CASSLAAFETQYF.

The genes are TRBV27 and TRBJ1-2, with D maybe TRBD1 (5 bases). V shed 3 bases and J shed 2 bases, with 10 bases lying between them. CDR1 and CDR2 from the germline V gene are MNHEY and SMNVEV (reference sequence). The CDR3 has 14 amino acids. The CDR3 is CASSLGGLNYGYTF. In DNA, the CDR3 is TGTGCCAGCAGTTTGGGGGGTTTAAACTATGGCTACACCTTC.

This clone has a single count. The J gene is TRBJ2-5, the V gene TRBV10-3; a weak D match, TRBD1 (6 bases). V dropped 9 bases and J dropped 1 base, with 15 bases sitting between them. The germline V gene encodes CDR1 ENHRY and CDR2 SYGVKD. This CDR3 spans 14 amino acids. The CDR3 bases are TGTGCCATTTCATGGCAACAGGGCCAAGAGACCCAGTACTTC. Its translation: CAISWQQGQETQYF.

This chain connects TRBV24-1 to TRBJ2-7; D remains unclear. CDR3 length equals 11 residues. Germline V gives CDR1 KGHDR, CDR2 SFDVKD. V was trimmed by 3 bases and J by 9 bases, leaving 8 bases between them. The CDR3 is CATSDLRRQYF. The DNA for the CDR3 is TGTGCCACCAGTGATCTACGCCGGCAGTACTTC.